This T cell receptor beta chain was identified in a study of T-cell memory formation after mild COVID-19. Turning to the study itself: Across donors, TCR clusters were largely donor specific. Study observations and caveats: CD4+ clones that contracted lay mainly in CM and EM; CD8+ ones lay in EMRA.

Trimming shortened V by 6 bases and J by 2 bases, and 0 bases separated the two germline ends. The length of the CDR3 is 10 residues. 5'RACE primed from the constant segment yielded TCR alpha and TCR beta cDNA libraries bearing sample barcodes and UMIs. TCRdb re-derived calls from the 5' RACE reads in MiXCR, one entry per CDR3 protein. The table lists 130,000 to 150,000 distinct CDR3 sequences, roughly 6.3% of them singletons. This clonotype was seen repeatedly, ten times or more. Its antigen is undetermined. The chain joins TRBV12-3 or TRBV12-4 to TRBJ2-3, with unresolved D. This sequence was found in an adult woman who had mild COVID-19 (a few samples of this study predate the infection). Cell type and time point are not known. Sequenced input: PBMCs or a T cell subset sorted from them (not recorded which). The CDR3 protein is CASSTDTQYF. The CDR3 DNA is TGTGCCAGCAGCACAGATACGCAGTATTTT.